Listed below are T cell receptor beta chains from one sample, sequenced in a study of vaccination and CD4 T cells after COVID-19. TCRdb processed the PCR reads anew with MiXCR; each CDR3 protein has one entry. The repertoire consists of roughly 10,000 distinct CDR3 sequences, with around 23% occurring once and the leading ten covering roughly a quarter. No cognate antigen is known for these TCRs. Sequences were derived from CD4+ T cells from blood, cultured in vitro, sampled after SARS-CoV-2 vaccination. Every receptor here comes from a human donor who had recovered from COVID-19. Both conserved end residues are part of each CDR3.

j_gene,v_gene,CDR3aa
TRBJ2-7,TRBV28,CASSAPGQPPYEQYF
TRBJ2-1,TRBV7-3,CASSPGLAGYNEQFF
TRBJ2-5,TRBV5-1,CASSWGTSGLETQYF
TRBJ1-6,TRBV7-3,CASSLLGGENSPLHF
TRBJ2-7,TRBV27,CASRDRYEQYF
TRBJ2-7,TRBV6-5,CASSFGTSGASYEQYF
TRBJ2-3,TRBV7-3,CASSGLSGSSTDTQYF
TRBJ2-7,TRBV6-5,CASSYPGLVEQYF
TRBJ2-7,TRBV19,CASSIRGGDEQYF
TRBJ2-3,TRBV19,CASRGGPTDTQYF
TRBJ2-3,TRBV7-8,CASSLAFASGTDTQYF
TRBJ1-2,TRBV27,CASRVGQGAGGYTF
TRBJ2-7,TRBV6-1,CASQKTRSYEQYF
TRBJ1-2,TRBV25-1,CASRGNGYTF
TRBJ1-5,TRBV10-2,CASSGTGLDQPQHF
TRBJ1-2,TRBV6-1,CASRATDRAYGYTF
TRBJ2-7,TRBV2,CASSYRQYEQYF
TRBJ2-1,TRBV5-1,CASSFTGRGSYNEQFF
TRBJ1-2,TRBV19,CASSIGGRGSSSPYGYTF
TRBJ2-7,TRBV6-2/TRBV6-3,CASSSRLRIHYEQYF
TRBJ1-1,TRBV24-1,CATSDFPRTEFMNTEAFF
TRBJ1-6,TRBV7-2,CASSPRQRAGNSPLHF
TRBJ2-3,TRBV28,CASGPGDRTDTQYF
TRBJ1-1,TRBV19,CASSIDRAEAFF
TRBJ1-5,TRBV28,CASSSGRRGNQPQHF
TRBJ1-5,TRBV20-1,CSAPPGFSNQPQHF
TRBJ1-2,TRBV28,CASTVGYGYTF
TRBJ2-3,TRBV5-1,CASSPGTSGRADTQYF
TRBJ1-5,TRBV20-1,CSARSQGAWQPQHF
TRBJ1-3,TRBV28,CASSSGSSSGNTIYF
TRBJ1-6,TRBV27,CASSSTFSNSPLHF
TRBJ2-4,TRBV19,CASSWGQPRAPQYF
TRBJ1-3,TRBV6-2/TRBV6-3,CASTRTGMHTIYF
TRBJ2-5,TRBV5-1,CASSGNTGGQETQYF